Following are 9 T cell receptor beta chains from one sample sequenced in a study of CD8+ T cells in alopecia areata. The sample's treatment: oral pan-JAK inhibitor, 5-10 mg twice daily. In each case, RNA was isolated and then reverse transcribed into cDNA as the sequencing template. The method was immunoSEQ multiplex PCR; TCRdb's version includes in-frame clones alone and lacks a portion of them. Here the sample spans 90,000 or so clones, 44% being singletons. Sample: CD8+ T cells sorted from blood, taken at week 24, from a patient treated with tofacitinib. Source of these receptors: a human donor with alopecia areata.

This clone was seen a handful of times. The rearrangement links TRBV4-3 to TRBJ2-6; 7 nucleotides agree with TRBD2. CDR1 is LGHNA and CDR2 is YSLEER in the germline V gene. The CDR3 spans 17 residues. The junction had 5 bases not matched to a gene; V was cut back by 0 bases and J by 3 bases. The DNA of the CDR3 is TGCGCCAGCAGCCAAGATATAACGGGAGGTGGGGCCAACGTCCTGACTTTC. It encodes CASSQDITGGGANVLTF.

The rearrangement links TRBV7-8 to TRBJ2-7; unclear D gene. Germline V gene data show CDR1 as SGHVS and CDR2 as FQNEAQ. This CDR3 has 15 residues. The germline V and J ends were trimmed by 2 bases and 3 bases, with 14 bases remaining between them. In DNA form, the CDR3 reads TGTGCCAGCAGCTTATATGCAGTATCCCTCTACGAGCAGTACTTC. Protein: CASSLYAVSLYEQYF.

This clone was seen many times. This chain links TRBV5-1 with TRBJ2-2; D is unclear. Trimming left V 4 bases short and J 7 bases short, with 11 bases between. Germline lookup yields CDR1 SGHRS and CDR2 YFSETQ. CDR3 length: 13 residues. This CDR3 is CASSEDDYGELFF. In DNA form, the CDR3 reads TGCGCCAGCAGCGAGGACGATTACGGGGAGCTGTTTTTT.

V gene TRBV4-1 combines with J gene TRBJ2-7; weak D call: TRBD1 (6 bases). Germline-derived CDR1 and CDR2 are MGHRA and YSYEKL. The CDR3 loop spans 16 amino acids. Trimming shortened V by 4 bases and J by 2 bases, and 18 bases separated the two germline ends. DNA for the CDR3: TGCGCCAGCAGCCTGGTTTTTGGGGGCCCGACCTACGAGCAGTACTTC. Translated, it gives CASSLVFGGPTYEQYF.

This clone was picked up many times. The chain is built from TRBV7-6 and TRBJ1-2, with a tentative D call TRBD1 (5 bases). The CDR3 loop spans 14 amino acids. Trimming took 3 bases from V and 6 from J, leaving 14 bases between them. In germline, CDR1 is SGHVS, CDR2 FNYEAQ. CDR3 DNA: TGTGCCAGCAGCTTGGGGGAAAGGGGAAATGGCTACACCTTC. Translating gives CASSLGERGNGYTF.

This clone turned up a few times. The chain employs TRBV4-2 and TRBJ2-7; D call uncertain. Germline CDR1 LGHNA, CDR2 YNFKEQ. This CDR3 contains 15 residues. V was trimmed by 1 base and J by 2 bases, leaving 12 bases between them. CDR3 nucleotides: TGTGCCAGCAGCCAAGGGGGAACATACCCCTACGAGCAGTACTTC. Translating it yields CASSQGGTYPYEQYF.

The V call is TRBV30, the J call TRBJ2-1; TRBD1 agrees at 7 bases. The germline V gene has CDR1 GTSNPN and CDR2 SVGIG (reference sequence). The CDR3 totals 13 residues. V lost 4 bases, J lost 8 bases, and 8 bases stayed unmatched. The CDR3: CAWTSRQGDEQFF. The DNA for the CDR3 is TGTGCCTGGACCTCAAGGCAGGGGGATGAGCAGTTCTTC. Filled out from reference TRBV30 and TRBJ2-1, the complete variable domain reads SQTIHQWPATLVQPVGSPLSLECTVEGTSNPNLYWYRQAAGRGLQLLFYSVGIGQISSEVPQNLSASRPQDRQFILSSKKLLLSDSGFYLCAWTSRQGDEQFFGPGTRLTVL.

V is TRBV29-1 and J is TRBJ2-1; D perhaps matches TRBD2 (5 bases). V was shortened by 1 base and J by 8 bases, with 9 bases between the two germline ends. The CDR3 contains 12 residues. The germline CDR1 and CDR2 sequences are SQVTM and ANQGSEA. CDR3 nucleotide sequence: TGCAGCGTTGAAGGGGAGTTCGATGAGCAGTTCTTC. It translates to CSVEGEFDEQFF.

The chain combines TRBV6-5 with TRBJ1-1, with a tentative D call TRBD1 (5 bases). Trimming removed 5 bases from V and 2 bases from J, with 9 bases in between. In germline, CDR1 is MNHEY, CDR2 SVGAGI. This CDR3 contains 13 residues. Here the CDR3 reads CASSPGLNTEAFF. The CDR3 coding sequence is TGTGCCAGCAGTCCGGGGCTCAACACTGAAGCTTTCTTT.